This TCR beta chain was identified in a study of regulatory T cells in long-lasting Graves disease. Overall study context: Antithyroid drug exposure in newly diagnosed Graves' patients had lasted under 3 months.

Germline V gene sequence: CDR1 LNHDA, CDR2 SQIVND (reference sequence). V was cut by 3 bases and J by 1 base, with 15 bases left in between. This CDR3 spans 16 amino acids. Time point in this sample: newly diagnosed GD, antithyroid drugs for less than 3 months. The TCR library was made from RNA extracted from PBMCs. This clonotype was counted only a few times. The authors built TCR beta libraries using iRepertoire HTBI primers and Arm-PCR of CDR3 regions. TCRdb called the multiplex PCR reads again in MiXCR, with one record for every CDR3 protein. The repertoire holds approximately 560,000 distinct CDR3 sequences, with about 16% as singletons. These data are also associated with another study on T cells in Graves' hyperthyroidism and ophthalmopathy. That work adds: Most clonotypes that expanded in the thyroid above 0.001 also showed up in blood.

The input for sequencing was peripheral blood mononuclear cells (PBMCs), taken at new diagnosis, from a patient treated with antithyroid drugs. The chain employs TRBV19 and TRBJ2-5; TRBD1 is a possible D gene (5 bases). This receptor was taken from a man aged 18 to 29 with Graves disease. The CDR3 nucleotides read TGTGCCAGTAGTATGGGTAGGGGCTCGTTCCAAGAGACCCAGTACTTC. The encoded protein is CASSMGRGSFQETQYF.